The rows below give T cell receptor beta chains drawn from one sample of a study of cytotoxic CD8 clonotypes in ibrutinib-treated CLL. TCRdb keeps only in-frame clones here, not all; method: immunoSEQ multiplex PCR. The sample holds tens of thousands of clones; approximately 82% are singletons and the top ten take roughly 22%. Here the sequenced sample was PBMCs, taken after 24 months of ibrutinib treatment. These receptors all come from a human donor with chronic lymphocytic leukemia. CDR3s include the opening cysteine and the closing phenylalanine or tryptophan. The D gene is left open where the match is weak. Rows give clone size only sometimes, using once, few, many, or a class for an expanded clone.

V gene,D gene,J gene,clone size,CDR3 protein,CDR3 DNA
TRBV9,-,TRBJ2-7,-,CASRADSSYEQYF,TGTGCCAGCAGGGCAGACAGCTCCTACGAGCAGTACTTC
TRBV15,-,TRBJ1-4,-,CATSRDPGTNEKLFF,TGTGCCACCAGCAGAGATCCGGGTACTAATGAAAAACTGTTTTTT
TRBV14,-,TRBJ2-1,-,CASSQVLPNEQFF,TGTGCCAGCAGCCAGGTACTTCCCAATGAGCAGTTCTTC
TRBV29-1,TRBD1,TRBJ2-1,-,CSVVMRQGLHNEQFF,TGCAGCGTTGTGATGAGACAGGGGCTACACAATGAGCAGTTCTTC
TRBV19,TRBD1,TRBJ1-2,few,CASTDQRGRSYGYTF,TGTGCCAGTACCGATCAGAGGGGGCGATCCTATGGCTACACCTTC
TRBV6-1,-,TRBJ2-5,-,CASSLLTGYQETQYF,TGTGCCAGCAGCCTTTTAACAGGGTACCAAGAGACCCAGTACTTC
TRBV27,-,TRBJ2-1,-,CASSLGQGPFYNEQFF,TGTGCCAGCAGTTTAGGGCAGGGTCCCTTCTACAATGAGCAGTTCTTC
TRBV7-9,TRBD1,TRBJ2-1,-,CASSSLTGGHNEQFF,TGTGCCAGCAGCTCACTGACAGGGGGACACAATGAGCAGTTCTTC
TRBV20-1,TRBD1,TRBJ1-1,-,CSAAGTGGFF,TGCAGTGCTGCCGGGACAGGGGGTTTCTTT
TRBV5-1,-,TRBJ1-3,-,CASSLQGLTPFGNTIYF,TGCGCCAGCAGCTTACAGGGCCTTACTCCTTTTGGAAACACCATATATTTT
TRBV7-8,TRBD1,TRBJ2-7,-,CASSRTEGADYEQYF,TGTGCCAGCAGCCGAACCGAGGGGGCAGACTACGAGCAGTACTTC
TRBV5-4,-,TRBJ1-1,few,CASTPSGSGNTEAFF,TGTGCCAGCACCCCATCAGGGTCGGGGAACACTGAAGCTTTCTTT
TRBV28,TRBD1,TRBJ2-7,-,CASSLGAAYRGEQYF,TGTGCCAGCAGTTTAGGGGCAGCCTACAGGGGCGAGCAGTACTTC
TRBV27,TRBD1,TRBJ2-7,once,CASSSSGQGRYEQYF,TGTGCCAGCAGTTCCTCCGGACAGGGGCGGTACGAGCAGTACTTC
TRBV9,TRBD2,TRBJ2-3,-,CASSPSGTRSIRSTDTQYF,TGTGCCAGCAGCCCCTCCGGGACTAGATCTATTCGGAGCACAGATACGCAGTATTTT
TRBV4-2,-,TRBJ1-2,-,CASSQDSGKANYGYTF,TGTGCCAGCAGCCAAGATTCCGGAAAAGCTAACTATGGCTACACCTTC
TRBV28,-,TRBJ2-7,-,CASTPWKGEQYF,TGTGCCAGCACCCCTTGGAAGGGAGAGCAGTACTTC
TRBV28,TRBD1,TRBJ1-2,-,CASRRTGGGYGYTF,TGTGCCAGCAGGAGGACAGGGGGTGGCTATGGCTACACCTTC
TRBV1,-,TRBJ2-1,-,CTSSQDQRLAHASHEQFF,TGCACCAGCAGCCAAGATCAGAGACTAGCTCACGCTTCGCATGAGCAGTTCTTC
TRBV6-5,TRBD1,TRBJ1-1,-,CASSRQGTRNTEAFF,TGTGCCAGCAGTCGACAGGGTACGAGGAACACTGAAGCTTTCTTT
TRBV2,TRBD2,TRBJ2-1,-,CATTSGFYNEQFF,TGTGCCACGACTAGCGGATTTTACAATGAGCAGTTCTTC
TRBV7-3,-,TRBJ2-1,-,CASSLDSDNEQFF,TGTGCCAGCAGCTTAGACAGCGACAATGAGCAGTTCTTC
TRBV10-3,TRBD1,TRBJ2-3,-,CAISETQRQGAGDTQYF,TGTGCCATCAGTGAGACACAGAGACAGGGGGCGGGAGATACGCAGTATTTT